The present T cell receptor beta chain was sequenced within a study of CD8+ T cells in alopecia areata. Findings of the study overall: Lesional scalp, especially alopecia totalis/universalis, showed higher clonality than normal scalp. Scalp repertoires also include resident alphabeta T cells from normal skin.

Cell sorting on a FACSAria was used to separate CD4+ and CD8+ T cells from the PBMCs. Comment on this clone: The target antigen is unknown.

Per the germline V gene, CDR1 is SGDLS and CDR2 is YYNGEE. With V trimmed by 4 bases and J by 4 bases, 19 bases remained unmatched. The CDR3 extends over 19 amino acids. Extracted from the samples, RNA was reverse transcribed into cDNA to serve as the sequencing template. TCRdb's copy holds only in-frame clones and misses some; the assay was immunoSEQ multiplex PCR. There are over 150,000 clones in the sample; approximately 53% occur only once, and roughly 5% lies in the top ten. This clonotype was sampled from a human donor in good health. The chain employs TRBV9 and TRBJ2-1, with TRBD2 matching over 8 bases. Sequenced sample: CD8+ T cells sorted from blood. The CDR3 spells CASSQFWLGGSGGYNEQFF. DNA of the CDR3: TGTGCCAGCAGCCAATTCTGGCTTGGGGGAAGCGGGGGATACAATGAGCAGTTCTTC.